The sequence of this T cell receptor (beta chain) was determined in a study of blood T cells in healthy people across ages. Every participating donor contributed about 10 milliliters of peripheral blood through a draw. With 0 bases clipped from V and 2 bases from J, the junction kept 3 bases outside the gene matches. CDR1 and CDR2 from the germline V gene are MGHRA and YSYEKL. The CDR3 runs 15 residues. For the second PCR, which ran for 7 to 11 cycles, a sample-barcoded 5' primer and a J-beta primer mix were used. Template switching added a 12-random-nucleotide identifier to every cDNA molecule. A single record per CDR3 protein comes from TCRdb applying MiXCR to the 5' RACE reads. Counted here are 550,000 to 800,000 distinct CDR3 sequences, roughly 32% occurring once; the ten biggest clones make up 15% to 19%. Many counts were recorded for this clonotype. Its antigen is as yet unknown. Overall study results and limits: Significant beta diversity loss was already apparent by age about 39, declining roughly linearly. In long-lived donors, naive CD4+ cell counts and diversity exceeded those of aged donors.

The TCR originated in an elderly woman in good health. The rearrangement uses TRBV4-1 and TRBJ2-7, with 8 bases lining up with TRBD2. Material for sequencing was blood. The CDR3 protein is CASSQDWGLAYEQYF. The CDR3 DNA reads TGCGCCAGCAGCCAAGATTGGGGACTAGCCTACGAGCAGTACTTC.